The T cell receptor beta chain under discussion was sequenced for a study of cytomegalovirus exposure and HLA in healthy donors. CDR3 length: 16 residues. Germline values: CDR1 SGHRS, CDR2 YFSETQ. Study-wide findings and caveats: In a later analysis, specific HLA alleles were associated with 15,000 to 20,000 TCR beta sequences at a 0.05 false discovery rate. A later analysis linked a missense variant in DCLRE1C to the trimming of TCR beta V and J genes.

The PCR contained 60 Vbeta and 13 Jbeta primers. The table came from immunoSEQ multiplex PCR; TCRdb's copy has only in-frame clones and leaves some out. Of roughly 200,000 clones in the sample, over 80% were seen once. Regarding this clone: Its specificity is not known.

This clonotype was obtained from a boy aged 2-15 years in good health and CMV-seronegative. This chain connects TRBV5-1 to TRBJ2-5, with a possible D match to TRBD2 (8 bases). Gene TRBJ2-7 matches the end of the DNA better, so the J call may be wrong. The sample comprised PBMCs. CDR3 coding DNA: TGCGCCAGCAGCCCGCGGGAGGAGACAGGGTTTCTCGAGCAGTACTTC. Its protein is CASSPREETGFLEQYF.